These 19 T cell receptor beta chains originate from one sample sequenced in a study of neurological immune-mediated disorders. MiXCR, applied by TCRdb to the 5' RACE reads, yields one record per CDR3 protein. The repertoire consists of 50,000 or so distinct CDR3 sequences, with around 25% occurring once and the leading ten covering 20% to 25%. The sample taken for sequencing was PBMCs. The receptors come from a woman aged 70 to 79 in good health.

This clonotype was found many times. CDR3 residues: CASSPLLGRTNTGELFF. CDR3 DNA: TGTGCCAGCAGCCCTCTACTGGGGAGGACGAACACCGGGGAGCTGTTTTTT. The V and J genes are TRBV7-2 and TRBJ2-2; a possible D gene is TRBD2 (6 bases). V was clipped by 5 bases and J by 0 bases, with 16 bases between them. This CDR3 contains 17 residues. The V gene's germline CDR1 is SGHTA and CDR2 FQGNSA.

This clonotype has at least ten counts. V usage is TRBV18 and J usage is TRBJ2-5, with TRBD2 matching 12 bases. The CDR3 is 13 residues long. Germline CDR1 and CDR2: KGHSH and LQKENI. V lost 6 bases and J lost 4; bases outside the gene matches: 0. The CDR3 sequence is CASSGLAGETQYF. The CDR3 DNA sequence: TGTGCCAGCTCGGGACTAGCGGGAGAGACCCAGTACTTC.

This clonotype was detected many times. The chain links TRBV20-1 to TRBJ2-7; D is uncertain. This CDR3 comprises 12 residues. V gave up 3 bases and J gave up 5 bases, with 11 bases separating them. Germline CDR1 and CDR2: DFQATT and SNEGSKA (reference sequence). In DNA, the CDR3 is TGCAGTGCTAGCGGCAGCCCGGACGAGCAGTACTTC. Protein: CSASGSPDEQYF.

This clonotype was found many times. This chain uses TRBV11-2 with TRBJ1-6, with D tentatively TRBD1 (6 bases). Germline assignment: CDR1 SGHAT and CDR2 FQNNGV. There are 14 residues in the CDR3. V was shortened by 5 bases and J by 9 bases, with 14 bases between the two germline ends. Written as DNA, the CDR3 is TGTGCCAGCAGCCGGGACATCGTCGGTTCACCCCTCCACTTT. It yields the protein CASSRDIVGSPLHF.

This clonotype was counted many times. The rearrangement joins TRBV2 to TRBJ1-5; a possible D gene is TRBD1 (6 bases). This CDR3 comprises 13 residues. The germline V gene encodes CDR1 SNHLY and CDR2 FYNNEI. The ends were cut back, 7 bases at V and 6 bases at J, with 13 bases in the middle. This chain's CDR3 is CASTGGPGQPQHF. Written as DNA, the CDR3 is TGTGCCAGCACCGGGGGGCCGGGTCAGCCCCAGCATTTT.

This clonotype was recorded at least ten times. The chain employs TRBV27 and TRBJ2-1; 9 bases match TRBD1. CDR1 is MNHEY, CDR2 SMNVEV, per germline (reference sequence). This CDR3 has 15 residues. J lost 3 bases, V lost 2 bases, and 2 bases had no gene match. The CDR3 spells CASSLGTGFYNEQFF. The CDR3 DNA reads as TGTGCCAGCAGTTTAGGGACAGGGTTCTACAATGAGCAGTTCTTC.

This clonotype was seen at least ten times. The CDR3 spells CAISGRLAGNDEQFF. The CDR3 DNA is TGTGCCATCAGTGGGAGACTAGCGGGAAACGATGAGCAGTTCTTC. The chain couples TRBV10-3 to TRBJ2-1; the match to TRBD2 covers 11 bases. Trimming took 4 bases from V and 8 from J; bases not matched to a gene: 7. The CDR3 runs to 15 residues. Germline-derived CDR1 and CDR2 are ENHRY and SYGVKD.

V gene TRBV7-9 combines with J gene TRBJ2-1; a weak D match, TRBD2 (5 bases). The CDR3 length is 14 residues. Germline values: CDR1 SEHNR, CDR2 FQNEAQ (reference sequence). The germline V and J ends were trimmed by 0 bases and 12 bases, with 15 bases remaining between them. This CDR3 is CASSLALTRSGQFF. CDR3 coding DNA: TGTGCCAGCAGCTTAGCCCTAACTAGGTCGGGGCAGTTCTTC.

To note about this clonotype: Just one base apart from a much larger clone, this may be a read error. The chain is built from TRBV15 and TRBJ2-7; TRBD1 matches 8 bases. Per germline, CDR1 LNHNV and CDR2 YYDKDF (reference sequence). The CDR3 is 13 amino acids. CDR3 nucleotide sequence: TGTGCCACCAGCCTGGGACAGGCTTACGACCAGTACTTC. Translating gives CATSLGQAYDQYF.

On this clonotype: The junction differs from germline at one of its ends, possibly a read error. J is TRBJ2-7 and V is TRBV7-2, with 11 bases that match TRBD2. Germline values: CDR1 SGHTA, CDR2 FQGNSA. This CDR3 has 15 residues. The CDR3: CSSSLMGLAVYEQYF. The CDR3 DNA is TGTTCCAGCAGCCTCATGGGACTAGCGGTCTACGAGCAGTACTTC.

This clonotype was counted many times. CDR3 sequence reads: CSARDIGATAYNEQFF. DNA of the CDR3: TGCAGTGCTAGAGATATAGGTGCCACTGCCTACAATGAGCAGTTCTTC. V is TRBV20-1 and J is TRBJ2-1; D unclear. V was cut by 0 bases and J by 2 bases, with 14 bases left in between. The CDR3 extends over 16 amino acids. Germline CDR1 and CDR2: DFQATT and SNEGSKA (reference sequence).

This clonotype was found many times. V and J are TRBV7-2 and TRBJ2-1; D ambiguous. CDR1 is SGHTA and CDR2 is FQGNSA in the germline V gene. The CDR3 is 11 amino acids. Trimming removed 8 bases from V and 8 bases from J, with 10 bases in between. CDR3 in amino acids: CASGLVYEQFF. In nucleotides, the CDR3 is TGTGCCAGCGGGCTTGTGTATGAGCAGTTCTTC. The full variable domain, completed using reference TRBV7-2 and TRBJ2-1, is GAGVSQSPSNKVTEKGKDVELRCDPISGHTALYWYRQSLGQGLEFLIYFQGNSAPDKSGLPSDRFSAERTGGSVSTLTIQRTQQEDSAVYLCASGLVYEQFFGPGTRLTVL.

Note on this clonotype: The germline gene is not matched at one end of the junction; a read error may be the cause. This chain joins TRBV5-1 and TRBJ1-1; TRBD1 matches at 7 bases. The CDR3 consists of 13 residues. Germline V gene lookup returns CDR1 SGHRS and CDR2 YFSETQ. Here the CDR3 reads CSSSWDSNTEAVF. The DNA of the CDR3 is TGCTCCAGCAGCTGGGACAGCAACACTGAAGCTGTCTTT.

The chain links TRBV27 to TRBJ1-4; unclear D gene. The germline V gene has CDR1 MNHEY and CDR2 SMNVEV (reference sequence). With 5 bases removed from V and 0 bases from J, the gap between germline ends came to 13 bases. The CDR3 consists of 16 residues. The CDR3 sequence is CASSLNLIATNEKLFF. CDR3 sequence (DNA): TGTGCCAGCAGTCTGAACCTGATTGCAACTAATGAAAAACTGTTTTTT.

This clonotype was observed many times. The rearrangement uses TRBV20-1 and TRBJ2-5, with TRBD2 matching over 10 bases. Germline V gives CDR1 DFQATT, CDR2 SNEGSKA (reference sequence). The CDR3 has 17 amino acids. V was clipped by 6 bases and J by 5 bases; unmatched bases: 18. The CDR3 coding sequence is TGCAGTGCCCGGGACATTTGGGTGGCTAGCGGGAGTGAGACCCAGTACTTC. It translates to CSARDIWVASGSETQYF.

For this clonotype: Here the CDR3 omits its conserved ending phenylalanine or tryptophan, so a read error is the likely source. The rearrangement joins TRBV24-1 to TRBJ2-7, with unresolved D. This CDR3 spans 16 amino acids. The V end was cut by 3 bases, the J end by 3 bases, with 17 bases between. CDR1 and CDR2 (germline): KGHDR, SFDVKD. The CDR3 region is CATSDPTGPGGYEQYS. CDR3 sequence (DNA): TGTGCCACCAGTGATCCAACCGGCCCAGGTGGCTACGAGCAGTACTCC.

The chain uses TRBV7-6 and TRBJ2-3, with D possibly being TRBD2 (5 bases). Trimming removed 2 bases at V and 2 bases at J, with 11 bases between. Germline-derived CDR1 and CDR2 are SGHVS and FNYEAQ. The CDR3 has 15 residues. The CDR3 sequence is CASSLSGFLTDTQYF. The DNA of the CDR3 is TGTGCCAGCAGCTTAAGCGGCTTTCTCACAGATACGCAGTATTTT.

This clonotype is categorized as medium-sized. The chain recombines TRBV12-3 or TRBV12-4 with TRBJ2-7; D possibly uses TRBD1 or TRBD2 (5 bases each). Trimming removed 9 bases at V and 0 bases at J, with 9 bases between. The CDR3 runs to 12 residues. The CDR3, as DNA: TGTGCCAGTGGGACGGACTCCTACGAGCAGTACTTC. As protein: CASGTDSYEQYF.

V and J are TRBV5-5 and TRBJ2-1; no clear D gene. This CDR3 contains 13 residues. Trimming took off 2 bases at V and 7 bases at J, with 10 bases between the two ends. Germline V gene lookup returns CDR1 SGHKS and CDR2 YYEKEE (reference sequence). The CDR3, as DNA: TGTGCCAGCAGCTTAGTCCTGGATAATGAGCAGTTCTTC. It encodes CASSLVLDNEQFF.